This T cell receptor (beta chain) was recorded in a study of T cells after posttransplantation cyclophosphamide. General observations from the study: TRB clonality was highly associated with recipient CMV seropositivity and reactivation. Donor CD8+ memory clones often dominated recipient blood repertoires at later times.

Concerning this clone itself: The target antigen is unknown.

The junction had 8 bases not matched to a gene; V was cut back by 5 bases and J by 5 bases. The length of the CDR3 is 15 residues. Looked up from germline, CDR1 is SEHNR and CDR2 is FQNEAQ (reference sequence). Cells defined as naive were viable CD3+CD4+ or CD3+CD8+ and CCR7+CD45RA+CD45RO-CD95-CD27+CD28+. Profiled with immunoSEQ multiplex PCR; TCRdb holds only in-frame clones, not every one. The repertoire has approximately 23,000 clones, approximately 98% of them found once; the top ten carry roughly 0.13%. Sequencing was carried out using naive CD4+ T cells sorted from PBMCs. The chain uses TRBV7-9 and TRBJ1-4; TRBD1 matches 7 bases. The sequence came from a man aged 50 to 59 in good health, CMV-negative, and a related stem cell transplant donor. The CDR3 bases are TGTGCCAGCAGCCTAAACAGGGGAGGAAATGAAAAACTGTTTTTT. Residues: CASSLNRGGNEKLFF.